The next 2 T cell receptor beta chains were all read from a single sample in a study of cytomegalovirus exposure and HLA in healthy donors. This PCR relied on a set of 60 Vbeta primers and 13 Jbeta primers. Assay: immunoSEQ multiplex PCR; the TCRdb copy retains only in-frame clones and omits some. The table records approximately 150,000 clones, roughly 85% of them present only once. The source material was PBMCs. The receptors originated from a man aged 35 to 55 in good health and CMV-seropositive.

CDR3 bases: TGTGCCAGCAGCGTAGGGGCGGGAATGGCAGATACGCAGTATTTT. Its translation: CASSVGAGMADTQYF. The chain has TRBV9 and TRBJ2-3, with a possible D match to TRBD2 (6 bases). V dropped 0 bases and J dropped 4 bases, with 12 bases sitting between them. Germline CDR1 is SGDLS and CDR2 is YYNGEE. This CDR3 spans 15 amino acids.

The gene calls are TRBV11-2 and TRBJ2-3, with no clear D. This CDR3 is built from 14 residues. In germline, CDR1 is SGHAT, CDR2 FQNNGV. Between the trimmed V and J ends, which lost 1 base and 0 bases, there was a span of 5 bases. The CDR3 is CASSLVLSTDTQYF. CDR3 DNA sequence: TGTGCCAGCAGCTTAGTACTAAGCACAGATACGCAGTATTTT.